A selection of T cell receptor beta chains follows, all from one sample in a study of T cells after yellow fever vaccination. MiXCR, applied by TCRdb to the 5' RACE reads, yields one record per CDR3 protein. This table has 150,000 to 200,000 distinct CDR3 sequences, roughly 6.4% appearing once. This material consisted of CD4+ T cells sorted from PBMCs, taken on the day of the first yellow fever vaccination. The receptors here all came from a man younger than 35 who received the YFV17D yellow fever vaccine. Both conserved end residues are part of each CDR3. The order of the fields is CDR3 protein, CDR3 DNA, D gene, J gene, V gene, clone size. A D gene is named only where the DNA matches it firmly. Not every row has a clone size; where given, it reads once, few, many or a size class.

cdr3_aa: CASKASGVQETQYF
cdr3_nt: TGTGCCAGCAAAGCTAGCGGCGTCCAAGAGACCCAGTACTTC
d_call: TRBD2
j_call: TRBJ2-5
v_call: TRBV28
clone_size: few

cdr3_aa: CASSLLAGGTGELFF
cdr3_nt: TGTGCCAGCAGCCTACTAGCGGGGGGCACCGGGGAGCTGTTTTTT
d_call: TRBD2
j_call: TRBJ2-2
v_call: TRBV7-2
clone_size: many

cdr3_aa: CASSQAKETQYF
cdr3_nt: TGTGCCAGCAGCCAGGCGAAAGAGACCCAGTACTTC
d_call: .
j_call: TRBJ2-5
v_call: TRBV14
clone_size: many

cdr3_aa: CASSEEGQEYF
cdr3_nt: TGTGCCAGCAGTGAAGAGGGGCAAGAGTATTTT
d_call: .
j_call: TRBJ2-3
v_call: TRBV2
clone_size: many

cdr3_aa: CASSQGGNTEAFF
cdr3_nt: TGTGCCAGCAGTCAAGGGGGGAACACTGAAGCTTTCTTT
d_call: .
j_call: TRBJ1-1
v_call: TRBV12-3/TRBV12-4
clone_size: many

cdr3_aa: CAFNLAGNTGELFF
cdr3_nt: TGTGCCTTCAACCTTGCGGGAAACACCGGGGAGCTGTTTTTT
d_call: .
j_call: TRBJ2-2
v_call: TRBV7-8
clone_size: many

cdr3_aa: CAISEDPRAGGTQYF
cdr3_nt: TGTGCCATCAGTGAGGACCCTAGGGCCGGCGGTACGCAGTATTTT
d_call: .
j_call: TRBJ2-3
v_call: TRBV10-3
clone_size: many

cdr3_aa: CASSEQGYSYNEQFF
cdr3_nt: TGTGCCAGCAGTGAACAGGGCTATTCCTACAATGAGCAGTTCTTC
d_call: .
j_call: TRBJ2-1
v_call: TRBV2
clone_size: many

cdr3_aa: CASSLGPGVQGTVTYEQYF
cdr3_nt: TGCGCCAGCAGCTTGGGACCGGGAGTACAGGGAACCGTCACCTACGAGCAGTACTTC
d_call: .
j_call: TRBJ2-7
v_call: TRBV5-1
clone_size: many

cdr3_aa: CASRARQGWDQPQHF
cdr3_nt: TGTGCCAGCAGGGCTAGACAGGGATGGGATCAGCCCCAGCATTTT
d_call: TRBD1
j_call: TRBJ1-5
v_call: TRBV6-1
clone_size: .

cdr3_aa: CASSQGAGSNEQFF
cdr3_nt: TGTGCCAGCAGCCAAGGGGCAGGGTCTAATGAGCAGTTCTTC
d_call: .
j_call: TRBJ2-1
v_call: TRBV11-3
clone_size: many

cdr3_aa: CASSGTGEGSPLHF
cdr3_nt: TGCGCCAGCTCGGGGACAGGGGAAGGTTCACCCCTCCACTTT
d_call: TRBD1
j_call: TRBJ1-6
v_call: TRBV5-1
clone_size: few

cdr3_aa: CATSVYWGGRSDTQYF
cdr3_nt: TGTGCCACCAGTGTATACTGGGGGGGCAGGTCAGATACGCAGTATTTT
d_call: .
j_call: TRBJ2-3
v_call: TRBV24-1
clone_size: .

cdr3_aa: CASSSARTDADTQYF
cdr3_nt: TGTGCCAGCAGTTCAGCTAGAACAGACGCAGATACGCAGTATTTT
d_call: .
j_call: TRBJ2-3
v_call: TRBV6-5
clone_size: .

cdr3_aa: CSASSGDFPETQYF
cdr3_nt: TGCAGTGCTAGTAGCGGGGACTTCCCAGAGACCCAGTACTTC
d_call: TRBD2
j_call: TRBJ2-5
v_call: TRBV20-1
clone_size: many

cdr3_aa: CASSSTGTEQFF
cdr3_nt: TGTGCCAGCAGCTCCACAGGAACTGAGCAGTTCTTC
d_call: .
j_call: TRBJ2-1
v_call: TRBV7-2
clone_size: many

cdr3_aa: CASSGGGASGELFF
cdr3_nt: TGCGCCAGCAGTGGCGGGGGGGCCTCCGGGGAGCTGTTTTTT
d_call: TRBD2
j_call: TRBJ2-2
v_call: TRBV5-1
clone_size: few

cdr3_aa: CATTGGADTQYF
cdr3_nt: TGTGCCACCACAGGGGGGGCAGATACGCAGTATTTT
d_call: .
j_call: TRBJ2-3
v_call: TRBV6-2/TRBV6-3
clone_size: many

cdr3_aa: CASSQDGGQGASEQFF
cdr3_nt: TGCGCCAGCAGCCAAGATGGGGGGCAGGGCGCTTCTGAGCAGTTCTTC
d_call: .
j_call: TRBJ2-1
v_call: TRBV4-3
clone_size: many

cdr3_aa: CASSFPNYNEQFF
cdr3_nt: TGTGCCAGCAGCTTTCCTAATTACAATGAGCAGTTCTTC
d_call: .
j_call: TRBJ2-1
v_call: TRBV5-6
clone_size: many

cdr3_aa: CATSSGGGIATNEKLFF
cdr3_nt: TGTGCCACCAGCTCGGGGGGCGGGATTGCAACTAATGAAAAACTGTTTTTT
d_call: .
j_call: TRBJ1-4
v_call: TRBV15
clone_size: few

cdr3_aa: CAISQTGQGANTGELFF
cdr3_nt: TGTGCCATCAGCCAAACTGGACAGGGGGCGAACACCGGGGAGCTGTTTTTT
d_call: TRBD1
j_call: TRBJ2-2
v_call: TRBV10-3
clone_size: .

cdr3_aa: CASSLGTANNEQFF
cdr3_nt: TGCGCCAGCAGCTTAGGGACAGCCAACAATGAGCAGTTCTTC
d_call: TRBD1
j_call: TRBJ2-1
v_call: TRBV5-1
clone_size: many

cdr3_aa: CASSEPASSYNEQFF
cdr3_nt: TGTGCCAGCAGCGAGCCAGCCTCCTCCTACAATGAGCAGTTCTTC
d_call: .
j_call: TRBJ2-1
v_call: TRBV12-3/TRBV12-4
clone_size: few

cdr3_aa: CASSPAGGEETQYF
cdr3_nt: TGTGCCAGCAGCCCAGCGGGGGGCGAAGAGACCCAGTACTTC
d_call: TRBD2
j_call: TRBJ2-5
v_call: TRBV5-6
clone_size: many

cdr3_aa: CASSVTGATYNEQFF
cdr3_nt: TGTGCCAGCAGCGTGACAGGGGCGACCTACAATGAGCAGTTCTTC
d_call: TRBD1
j_call: TRBJ2-1
v_call: TRBV9
clone_size: many

cdr3_aa: CASSSAGAGGVAEAFF
cdr3_nt: TGTGCCAGCAGCTCAGCGGGGGCAGGGGGCGTCGCTGAAGCTTTCTTT
d_call: TRBD1
j_call: TRBJ1-1
v_call: TRBV7-8
clone_size: .

cdr3_aa: CASTGTTYNEQFF
cdr3_nt: TGTGCCAGTACCGGGACTACCTACAATGAGCAGTTCTTC
d_call: TRBD2
j_call: TRBJ2-1
v_call: TRBV12-3/TRBV12-4
clone_size: many

cdr3_aa: CASSLTGYPGYEQFF
cdr3_nt: TGTGCCAGCAGCTTAACGGGCTACCCTGGGTATGAGCAGTTCTTC
d_call: .
j_call: TRBJ2-1
v_call: TRBV7-3
clone_size: many

cdr3_aa: CASSPGTGEEQYF
cdr3_nt: TGTGCCAGCTCACCAGGGACAGGGGAAGAGCAGTACTTC
d_call: TRBD1
j_call: TRBJ2-7
v_call: TRBV18
clone_size: few

cdr3_aa: CASSPQGARETQYF
cdr3_nt: TGTGCCAGCAGTCCACAGGGGGCGCGGGAGACCCAGTACTTC
d_call: TRBD1
j_call: TRBJ2-5
v_call: TRBV12-3/TRBV12-4
clone_size: many

cdr3_aa: CASSQGPALAGYTGELFF
cdr3_nt: TGCGCCAGCAGCCAAGGACCCGCACTAGCGGGGTACACCGGGGAGCTGTTTTTT
d_call: TRBD2
j_call: TRBJ2-2
v_call: TRBV4-3
clone_size: .

cdr3_aa: CASSQDQGGPWAQYF
cdr3_nt: TGCGCCAGCAGCCAAGATCAAGGTGGGCCTTGGGCCCAGTACTTC
d_call: .
j_call: TRBJ2-5
v_call: TRBV4-3
clone_size: many

cdr3_aa: CASSPGLARLQETQYF
cdr3_nt: TGTGCCAGCAGCCCGGGACTAGCGCGCCTGCAAGAGACCCAGTACTTC
d_call: TRBD2
j_call: TRBJ2-5
v_call: TRBV7-3
clone_size: .

cdr3_aa: CASSKRVTGTPGDGYTF
cdr3_nt: TGTGCCAGCAGCAAAAGGGTAACCGGGACACCCGGGGATGGCTACACCTTC
d_call: .
j_call: TRBJ1-2
v_call: TRBV21-1
clone_size: many

cdr3_aa: CAALFGVEEETQYF
cdr3_nt: TGTGCGGCCCTTTTTGGGGTAGAGGAAGAGACCCAGTACTTC
d_call: .
j_call: TRBJ2-5
v_call: TRBV15
clone_size: few

cdr3_aa: CASSIAGDHQPQHF
cdr3_nt: TGTGCCAGCAGCATAGCAGGGGACCATCAGCCCCAGCATTTT
d_call: .
j_call: TRBJ1-5
v_call: TRBV7-9
clone_size: .

cdr3_aa: CASSQFGERVGNEQFF
cdr3_nt: TGTGCCAGCAGCCAGTTCGGCGAGCGGGTGGGCAATGAGCAGTTCTTC
d_call: .
j_call: TRBJ2-1
v_call: TRBV12-3/TRBV12-4
clone_size: many

cdr3_aa: CASSSLRDRHSNQPQHF
cdr3_nt: TGTGCCAGCAGCTCTCTCCGGGACAGGCATAGCAATCAGCCCCAGCATTTT
d_call: TRBD1
j_call: TRBJ1-5
v_call: TRBV28
clone_size: .

cdr3_aa: CASSPPSPWETQYF
cdr3_nt: TGTGCCAGCAGCCCACCTTCTCCGTGGGAGACCCAGTACTTC
d_call: .
j_call: TRBJ2-5
v_call: TRBV7-2
clone_size: few

cdr3_aa: CASSLDGGYNEQFF
cdr3_nt: TGCGCCAGCAGCTTGGACGGGGGCTACAATGAGCAGTTCTTC
d_call: .
j_call: TRBJ2-1
v_call: TRBV5-1
clone_size: many

cdr3_aa: CACSQFRSSGGAQETQYF
cdr3_nt: TGTGCCTGCAGTCAGTTCCGCTCTAGCGGGGGGGCCCAAGAGACCCAGTACTTC
d_call: TRBD2
j_call: TRBJ2-5
v_call: TRBV2
clone_size: .

cdr3_aa: CASRRTSGGQETQYF
cdr3_nt: TGCGCCAGCAGGAGGACTAGCGGGGGGCAAGAGACCCAGTACTTC
d_call: TRBD2
j_call: TRBJ2-5
v_call: TRBV4-1
clone_size: many

cdr3_aa: CASKMEGVSYNEQFF
cdr3_nt: TGCGCCAGCAAGATGGAGGGGGTTTCCTACAATGAGCAGTTCTTC
d_call: .
j_call: TRBJ2-1
v_call: TRBV5-1
clone_size: .

cdr3_aa: CASSLWDRGLVETQYF
cdr3_nt: TGTGCCAGCAGTTTATGGGACAGGGGGCTTGTGGAGACCCAGTACTTC
d_call: TRBD1
j_call: TRBJ2-5
v_call: TRBV28
clone_size: few

cdr3_aa: CASSPQAGGWDEQFF
cdr3_nt: TGTGCCAGCAGCCCCCAAGCGGGGGGGTGGGATGAGCAGTTCTTC
d_call: TRBD2
j_call: TRBJ2-1
v_call: TRBV12-3/TRBV12-4
clone_size: few

cdr3_aa: CSATLDGLYGYTF
cdr3_nt: TGCAGTGCTACCTTGGACGGACTCTATGGCTACACCTTC
d_call: .
j_call: TRBJ1-2
v_call: TRBV20-1
clone_size: many

cdr3_aa: CASSTGTSTDTQYF
cdr3_nt: TGTGCCAGCAGTACCGGGACTAGCACAGATACGCAGTATTTT
d_call: .
j_call: TRBJ2-3
v_call: TRBV2
clone_size: many

cdr3_aa: CSARVEGDTQYF
cdr3_nt: TGCAGTGCTAGAGTTGAGGGAGATACGCAGTATTTT
d_call: .
j_call: TRBJ2-3
v_call: TRBV20-1
clone_size: many

cdr3_aa: CATSQPGRGTDTQYF
cdr3_nt: TGTGCCACCAGCCAGCCGGGACGGGGCACAGATACGCAGTATTTT
d_call: .
j_call: TRBJ2-3
v_call: TRBV24-1
clone_size: .

cdr3_aa: CASQEDRAQETQYF
cdr3_nt: TGCGCCAGCCAGGAGGACAGGGCTCAAGAGACCCAGTACTTC
d_call: TRBD1
j_call: TRBJ2-5
v_call: TRBV5-1
clone_size: many

cdr3_aa: CASSLSTGDPILFF
cdr3_nt: TGCGCCAGCAGCTTGAGCACAGGGGATCCGATACTGTTTTTT
d_call: TRBD1
j_call: TRBJ1-4
v_call: TRBV5-1
clone_size: .

cdr3_aa: CASSLGQSNREAFF
cdr3_nt: TGTGCCAGCAGCTTGGGTCAGTCCAATAGGGAAGCTTTCTTT
d_call: .
j_call: TRBJ1-1
v_call: TRBV5-5
clone_size: few

cdr3_aa: CASSLGSSGEQYF
cdr3_nt: TGTGCCAGCAGCTTGGGGTCCTCCGGCGAGCAGTACTTC
d_call: .
j_call: TRBJ2-7
v_call: TRBV5-5
clone_size: many

cdr3_aa: CATSRGGDTQYF
cdr3_nt: TGTGCCACCAGCAGAGGTGGGGATACGCAGTATTTT
d_call: .
j_call: TRBJ2-3
v_call: TRBV15
clone_size: many

cdr3_aa: CASSSHRRGRMYEQYF
cdr3_nt: TGTGCCAGCAGCTCACACCGGCGAGGACGCATGTACGAGCAGTACTTC
d_call: .
j_call: TRBJ2-7
v_call: TRBV7-2
clone_size: many

cdr3_aa: CASSSQGPSSGNTIYF
cdr3_nt: TGCGCCAGCAGCTCACAGGGGCCGAGCTCTGGAAACACCATATATTTT
d_call: TRBD1
j_call: TRBJ1-3
v_call: TRBV5-1
clone_size: many

cdr3_aa: CASSLESQETQYF
cdr3_nt: TGTGCCAGCAGCTTGGAATCCCAAGAGACCCAGTACTTC
d_call: .
j_call: TRBJ2-5
v_call: TRBV7-2
clone_size: many

cdr3_aa: CASRDGQDEKLFF
cdr3_nt: TGTGCCTCCCGAGATGGCCAGGATGAAAAACTGTTTTTT
d_call: .
j_call: TRBJ1-4
v_call: TRBV7-2
clone_size: .

cdr3_aa: CASSLLGEAFF
cdr3_nt: TGTGCCAGCAGTTTATTAGGTGAAGCTTTCTTT
d_call: .
j_call: TRBJ1-1
v_call: TRBV12-3/TRBV12-4
clone_size: .